These 15 T cell receptor beta chains originate from one sample sequenced in a study of cytomegalovirus exposure and HLA in healthy donors. The repertoire was sequenced with immunoSEQ multiplex PCR; TCRdb's copy has only in-frame clones and lacks some. Among roughly 200,000 clones, 86% were seen once, and the ten largest hold roughly 6.6%. What was sequenced was PBMCs. The receptor set was obtained from a man between 25 and 39 years old in good health and CMV-seropositive.

The V and J genes are TRBV19 and TRBJ2-1; 9 nucleotides line up with TRBD2. Trimming took 10 bases from V and 2 from J; bases not matched to a gene: 12. From germline, CDR1 is LNHDA and CDR2 SQIVND (reference sequence). CDR3 length: 16 amino acids. The DNA for the CDR3 is TGTGCCACCAACCCGGGGGCTAGCGGGACCTACAATGAGCAGTTCTTC. This gives the protein CATNPGASGTYNEQFF.

This clone was seen once. The chain joins TRBV5-1 to TRBJ2-7; 9 positions agree with TRBD1. CDR3 length: 12 amino acids. Trimming removed 5 bases from V and 5 bases from J; junction bases left unmatched: 2. Germline V lookup: CDR1 SGHRS, CDR2 YFSETQ. In DNA form, the CDR3 reads TGCGCCAGCAGACAGGGGGCTAACGAGCAGTACTTC. Its translation is CASRQGANEQYF.

The chain employs TRBV6-6 and TRBJ2-7; tentative D call: TRBD1 (5 bases). CDR1 is MNHNY and CDR2 is SVGAGI in the germline V gene (reference sequence). V lost 3 bases and J lost 0, with 12 bases in between. The CDR3 is 15 amino acids. The CDR3 DNA reads as TGTGCCAGCAGTTATTTCGCAGGGTCCTCCTACGAGCAGTACTTC. The encoded protein is CASSYFAGSSYEQYF.

The rearrangement uses TRBV20-1 and TRBJ2-3, with D uncertain. The germline V gene has CDR1 DFQATT and CDR2 SNEGSKA (reference sequence). This CDR3 is built from 11 residues. V lost 6 bases, J lost 6 bases, and 10 bases lay in between. The CDR3 region is CSARNWDTQYF. CDR3 nucleotides: TGCAGTGCCAGAAACTGGGATACGCAGTATTTT.

The chain has TRBV2 and TRBJ1-1, with unresolved D. Trimming removed 8 bases from V and 6 bases from J, with 10 bases in between. This CDR3 has 11 amino acids. Per germline, CDR1 SNHLY and CDR2 FYNNEI. The CDR3 DNA sequence: TGTGCCAGCGAGGTGCAGGCTGAAGCTTTCTTT. It codes for CASEVQAEAFF.

This clone appeared a few times. The gene calls are TRBV2 and TRBJ1-4, with D unclear. Germline V gene data show CDR1 as SNHLY and CDR2 as FYNNEI. The V gene lost 2 bases and the J gene lost 2 bases, with 9 bases spanning the gap. This CDR3 has 15 residues. In nucleotides, the CDR3 is TGTGCCAGCAGTGAAAACCTGGGGACTAATGAAAAACTGTTTTTT. Its protein is CASSENLGTNEKLFF.

The CDR3 loop is CASSVVRQPQHF. The CDR3 bases are TGTGCCAGCAGCGTAGTGAGACAGCCCCAGCATTTT. V usage is TRBV9 and J usage is TRBJ1-5; no clear D. V was cut by 0 bases and J by 7 bases, with 5 bases left in between. CDR3 size: 12 residues. Germline loops: CDR1 SGDLS, CDR2 YYNGEE.

This clone was found a few times. The chain is built from TRBV19 and TRBJ1-2; tentative D call: TRBD1 (6 bases). Germline CDR1 reads LNHDA; CDR2 reads SQIVND (reference sequence). This CDR3 comprises 13 residues. Trimming cost V 6 bases and J 6 bases, with 14 bases left between them. The CDR3 bases are TGTGCCAGTAGACCACAGGGCGAAGATGGCTACACCTTC. The encoded protein is CASRPQGEDGYTF.

The chain joins TRBV6-1 to TRBJ2-7, with 9 bases aligning to TRBD1. J was trimmed by 2 bases and V by 8 bases; bases with no gene match: 10. The CDR3 consists of 15 residues. CDR1 MNHNS and CDR2 SASEGT come from the germline V gene. This chain's CDR3 is CASRWSGQGTYEQYF. As DNA, the CDR3 is TGTGCCAGCCGATGGTCTGGACAGGGGACCTACGAGCAGTACTTC.

The chain is built from TRBV5-1 and TRBJ2-7, with TRBD2 matching over 13 bases. Per the germline V gene, CDR1 is SGHRS and CDR2 is YFSETQ. This CDR3 has 17 residues. The V and J ends lost 4 bases and 0 bases, in that order; junction bases with no gene match: 7. CDR3 sequence (DNA): TGCGCCAGCAGCCCGACTAGCGGGGGGCCGCACTCCTACGAGCAGTACTTC. As protein: CASSPTSGGPHSYEQYF.

V is TRBV25-1 and J is TRBJ1-1, with TRBD1 matching over 11 bases. Germline V CDR1 and CDR2: MGHDK, SYGVNS. The CDR3 extends over 15 amino acids. Losses at the gene ends were 3 bases for V and 3 bases for J; bases not matched to a gene: 3. The DNA for the CDR3 is TGTGCCAGCAGTGACCCGGGACAGGGGGACACTGAAGCTTTCTTT. Residues: CASSDPGQGDTEAFF.

The chain has TRBV15 and TRBJ2-3; 11 nucleotides match TRBD1. CDR1 is LNHNV, CDR2 YYDKDF, per germline (reference sequence). This CDR3 contains 15 residues. J lost 5 bases, V lost 6 bases, and 7 bases had no gene match. DNA of the CDR3: TGTGCCACCAGTGGAAGGGACAGGGGGAAAGATACGCAGTATTTT. This gives the protein CATSGRDRGKDTQYF.

The chain employs TRBV7-2 and TRBJ1-5, with D uncertain. CDR3 length: 16 amino acids. V lost 1 base and J 0 bases, leaving 10 bases between the germline ends. In germline, CDR1 is SGHTA, CDR2 FQGNSA. CDR3 DNA: TGTGCCAGCAGCTTAGAGAGCCATTATAGCAATCAGCCCCAGCATTTT. It translates to CASSLESHYSNQPQHF.

The chain uses TRBV27 and TRBJ1-1; D is undetermined. Trimming took 0 bases from V and 11 from J, leaving 13 bases between them. Germline V gene data show CDR1 as MNHEY and CDR2 as SMNVEV (reference sequence). CDR3 length: 13 residues. The CDR3 loop is CASSLSRGGNAFF. CDR3 DNA: TGTGCCAGCAGTTTATCCCGGGGAGGGAACGCTTTCTTT.

The rearrangement uses TRBV28 and TRBJ1-2; TRBD1 might be the D (5 bases). The V and J ends lost 4 bases and 8 bases respectively, with 23 bases between them. Germline lookup yields CDR1 MDHEN and CDR2 SYDVKM. The CDR3 totals 16 residues. The CDR3 DNA is TGTGCCAGCAGTTCTTCTGCTTTCATAGGGGCCCGGGGCTACACCTTC. Amino acid sequence: CASSSSAFIGARGYTF.